The 20 T cell receptor beta chains reported below all come from one sample, sequenced in a study of CD8 T cells in ankylosing spondylitis. TCRdb recomputed calls from the 5' RACE reads with MiXCR, one row per CDR3 protein. The data hold about 240,000 distinct CDR3 sequences, with about 10% observed a single time. The specimen sequenced was blood, either unsorted or a sorted T cell fraction (not recorded which). The origin of the receptors is a male donor with ankylosing spondylitis or in good health (not recorded which).

In its sample, this clonotype was seen many times. V gene TRBV7-8 combines with J gene TRBJ1-6, with D unclear. There are 12 residues in the CDR3. Trimming stripped 0 bases from V and 10 bases from J, with 4 bases between. Per the germline V gene, CDR1 is SGHVS and CDR2 is FQNEAQ. The CDR3 loop is CASSLAKSPLHF. For the CDR3, the DNA is TGTGCCAGCAGCTTAGCAAAATCACCCCTCCACTTT. The variable domain in full, with the rest retrieved from reference TRBV7-8 and TRBJ1-6, is GAGVSQSPRYKVAKRGQDVALRCDPISGHVSLFWYQQALGQGPEFLTYFQNEAQLDKSGLPSDRFFAERPEGSVSTLKIQRTQQEDSAVYLCASSLAKSPLHFGNGTRLTVT.

The chain couples TRBV10-3 to TRBJ1-4, with D unclear. The CDR3 sequence is 13 residues long. Germline-derived CDR1 and CDR2 are ENHRY and SYGVKD. Between the trimmed V and J ends, which lost 2 bases and 5 bases, there was a span of 6 bases. CDR3 coding DNA: TGTGCCATCAGTGAGGGGTTAAATGAAAAACTGTTTTTT. Its translation: CAISEGLNEKLFF.

This clonotype was seen at least ten times. This rearrangement joins TRBV12-3 or TRBV12-4 to TRBJ1-3; D ambiguous. CDR3 size: 15 residues. V was clipped by 10 bases and J by 4 bases, with 20 bases between them. In DNA form, the CDR3 reads TGTGCCATCTCCTGGGTGGCTTCCGGGGGAAACACCATATATTTT. This sequence encodes CAISWVASGGNTIYF.

In its sample, this clonotype was seen many times. The rearrangement uses TRBV5-1 and TRBJ2-2; tentatively, D is TRBD1 or TRBD2 (5 bases each). The V gene lost 3 bases and the J gene lost 3 bases, with 12 bases spanning the gap. Germline assignment: CDR1 SGHRS and CDR2 YFSETQ. The CDR3 loop spans 15 amino acids. The DNA for the CDR3 is TGCGCCAGCAGCTGGGGGATCAAGGACACCGGGGAGCTGTTTTTT. Translated, it gives CASSWGIKDTGELFF.

There are many counts of this clonotype. This chain links TRBV18 with TRBJ1-1; D call uncertain. The CDR3 totals 13 residues. V lost 5 bases and J lost 3, with 10 bases in between. CDR1 is KGHSH and CDR2 is LQKENI in the germline V gene. The CDR3 spells CASSSQRDTEAFF. As DNA, the CDR3 is TGTGCCAGCTCATCTCAAAGGGACACTGAAGCTTTCTTT.

Note on this clonotype: A much larger clone lies a single base off, so this may be a read error. The J gene is TRBJ2-3, the V gene TRBV19; maybe TRBD2 (5 bases). Germline CDR1 reads LNHDA; CDR2 reads SQIVND (reference sequence). This CDR3 is 15 amino acids long. V was shortened by 7 bases and J by 2 bases, with 16 bases between the two germline ends. The CDR3 sequence: CASTERDRTTDTQYF. CDR3 DNA sequence: TGTGCCAGTACGGAGAGGGATCGCACCACAGATACGCAGTATTTT.

This clonotype was recorded a few times. The rearrangement uses TRBV30 and TRBJ1-2, with D unclear. V was cut by 5 bases and J by 5 bases, with 12 bases left in between. The CDR3 covers 12 residues. Germline V gives CDR1 GTSNPN, CDR2 SVGIG (reference sequence). As DNA, the CDR3 is TGTGCCTGGGCGGAGGCAGATTATGGCTACACCTTC. It yields the protein CAWAEADYGYTF.

Ten or more counts support this clonotype. CDR3 nucleotides: TGTGCCAGCAGTTTATTCCCCGGGGGGGGCACCGGGGAGCTGTTTTTT. Protein: CASSLFPGGGTGELFF. This chain joins TRBV12-3 or TRBV12-4 and TRBJ2-2, with 8 bases aligning to TRBD2. J lost 4 bases, V lost 2 bases, and 6 bases had no gene match. The length of the CDR3 is 16 residues.

The chain uses TRBV7-9 and TRBJ2-1; TRBD2 matches 7 bases. Losses at the gene ends were 4 bases for V and 4 bases for J; bases not matched to a gene: 10. In germline, CDR1 is SEHNR, CDR2 FQNEAQ (reference sequence). This CDR3 is 16 amino acids long. The CDR3 DNA reads as TGTGCCAGCAGCTCCCTAGGCGGGAGAGGTTACAATGAGCAGTTCTTC. Its protein product is CASSSLGGRGYNEQFF.

The chain joins TRBV9 to TRBJ2-7, with TRBD1 matching over 9 bases. Germline CDR1 is SGDLS and CDR2 is YYNGEE. This CDR3 has 13 amino acids. V trimming: 4 bases; J trimming: 5 bases; junction bases outside the gene matches: 4. DNA for the CDR3: TGTGCCAGCAGCCCCTGGACAGGGGACGAGCAGTACTTC. Its translation is CASSPWTGDEQYF. The full variable domain, its missing parts supplied by reference TRBV9 and TRBJ2-7, is DSGVTQTPKHLITATGQRVTLRCSPRSGDLSVYWYQQSLDQGLQFLIQYYNGEERAKGNILERFSAQQFPDLHSELNLSSLELGDSALYFCASSPWTGDEQYFGPGTRLTVT.

This clonotype was counted ten times or more. This chain links TRBV25-1 with TRBJ1-1; tentatively, D is TRBD1 (6 bases). Germline CDR1 and CDR2: MGHDK and SYGVNS. Trimming stripped 1 base from V and 4 bases from J, with 13 bases between. The CDR3 is 15 residues long. CDR3 DNA: TGTGCCAGCAGTGAATGGCAGGGGTACGGCACTGAAGCTTTCTTT. The encoded protein is CASSEWQGYGTEAFF.

This clonotype was found many times. This rearrangement joins TRBV12-3 or TRBV12-4 to TRBJ1-1; possibly TRBD1 for D (6 bases). V lost 4 bases to trimming and J lost 5 bases, with 20 bases between them. This CDR3 is built from 16 residues. CDR3 DNA sequence: TGTGCCAGCAGTTCCTCCGCCCTCGGGGGGCGAACTGAAGCTTTCTTT. The encoded protein is CASSSSALGGRTEAFF.

The chain combines TRBV4-1 with TRBJ2-5; TRBD1 aligns across 7 bases. Germline V CDR1 and CDR2: MGHRA, YSYEKL. The CDR3 covers 15 residues. V shed 1 base, J shed 4 bases, and the junction held 6 bases outside the gene matches. CDR3 sequence (DNA): TGCGCCAGCAGCCAAGGAGACAGGGATGGAGAGACCCAGTACTTC. It yields the protein CASSQGDRDGETQYF.

This clonotype was seen a handful of times. A much more abundant neighbour one base away suggests this may be a read error. The chain couples TRBV25-1 to TRBJ2-7; D call uncertain. CDR3 length equals 12 residues. Germline V gives CDR1 MGHDK, CDR2 SYGVNS. The CDR3 here is CTSSYGSYEQYF. The CDR3 region has the DNA TGTACCAGCAGCTACGGATCCTACGAGCAGTACTTC.

This clonotype appeared many times. The genes are TRBV5-1 and TRBJ2-7; perhaps TRBD2 as D (6 bases). Between the trimmed V and J ends, which lost 4 bases and 3 bases, there was a span of 20 bases. Germline-derived CDR1 and CDR2 are SGHRS and YFSETQ. This CDR3 region has 16 residues. CDR3 nucleotide sequence: TGCGCCAGCAGCCCGAGGAGCTATCGACTAGACTACGAGCAGTACTTC. It translates to CASSPRSYRLDYEQYF.

This clonotype appeared many times. The chain employs TRBV20-1 and TRBJ2-6, with 10 bases identical to TRBD1. J was trimmed by 2 bases and V by 5 bases; bases with no gene match: 0. The length of the CDR3 is 14 residues. Germline assignment: CDR1 DFQATT and CDR2 SNEGSKA (reference sequence). Here the CDR3 DNA reads TGCAGTGCTGGACAGGGGGCTGGGGCCAACGTCCTGACTTTC. Its protein product is CSAGQGAGANVLTF.

V and J are TRBV12-3 or TRBV12-4 and TRBJ2-3; D gene ambiguous. The CDR3 covers 12 residues. V gave up 6 bases and J gave up 11 bases, with 15 bases separating them. The CDR3 is CASSGPDLRQYF. In nucleotides, the CDR3 is TGTGCCAGCAGCGGCCCAGACTTACGGCAGTATTTT.

The table lists this clonotype with many counts. The chain has TRBV6-1 and TRBJ1-2; D is possibly TRBD1 (5 bases). V was cut by 5 bases and J by 3 bases, with 10 bases left in between. CDR3 size: 13 residues. Looked up from germline, CDR1 is MNHNS and CDR2 is SASEGT. CDR3 amino acids: CASSRREDYGYTF. CDR3 nucleotides: TGTGCCAGCAGTCGCAGGGAAGACTATGGCTACACCTTC.

This clonotype was found many times. This chain uses TRBV5-1 with TRBJ2-1, with D possibly TRBD2 on 5 matching bases. Germline lookup yields CDR1 SGHRS and CDR2 YFSETQ. Trimming removed 3 bases at V and 0 bases at J, with 13 bases between. The CDR3 spans 16 residues. CDR3 loop: CASSWTASHSYNEQFF. DNA of the CDR3: TGCGCCAGCAGCTGGACTGCTTCCCACTCCTACAATGAGCAGTTCTTC.

This clonotype was picked up many times. V and J are TRBV3-1 and TRBJ1-1, with a weak D call TRBD1 (6 bases). CDR1 and CDR2 (germline): LGHDT, YNNKEL (reference sequence). The CDR3 covers 14 residues. The V end was cut by 2 bases, the J end by 4 bases, with 11 bases between. CDR3 in DNA: TGTGCCAGCAGCCAAACAGGGTCCTCCACTGAAGCTTTCTTT. Protein: CASSQTGSSTEAFF.